The clone carrying this T cell receptor beta chain was picked up one time. These data originate in a study of control samples from healthy donors and cancer patients. Germline trimming cut 3 bases from V and 5 bases from J; bases unmatched to any gene: 12. The CDR3 spans 17 residues. CDR1 LGHNA and CDR2 YSLEER come from the germline V gene. Assay: immunoSEQ multiplex PCR; the TCRdb copy retains only in-frame clones and omits some. The data hold around 41,000 clones, with around 80% observed a single time. The sequenced sample consisted of PBMCs. The V and J genes are TRBV4-3 and TRBJ2-5; 10 nucleotides align to TRBD1. The source of this sequence is a woman in her fifties or sixties with lung cancer. For the CDR3, the DNA is TGCGCCAGCAGCCAGGCCTTGACAGGGGGCGCCGGGGAGACCCAGTACTTC. Amino acids: CASSQALTGGAGETQYF.